The 32 T cell receptor beta chains listed next were all sequenced from one sample in a study of identical twins. TCRdb called the 5' RACE reads again in MiXCR, with one record for every CDR3 protein. Among about 690,000 distinct CDR3 sequences, around 20% were seen once, and the ten largest hold more than 4%. This same sample was also taken into another study, of T cells expressing NK-cell markers.

The sample was PBMCs. The receptors originated from a woman between 18 and 30 years old in good health.

This clonotype has a count of ten or more. The chain joins TRBV7-2 to TRBJ2-7, with D perhaps TRBD2 (5 bases). The V gene's germline CDR1 is SGHTA and CDR2 FQGNSA. The CDR3 is 14 residues long. The V end was cut by 0 bases, the J end by 2 bases, with 8 bases between. The CDR3 region is CASSLATGTYEQYF. CDR3 sequence (DNA): TGTGCCAGCAGCTTAGCTACGGGAACCTACGAGCAGTACTTC.

The chain joins TRBV7-9 to TRBJ2-3, with 9 nucleotides matching TRBD2. The CDR3 covers 15 residues. The V and J ends lost 3 bases and 2 bases, in that order; junction bases with no gene match: 3. Germline assignment: CDR1 SEHNR and CDR2 FQNEAQ (reference sequence). The CDR3 DNA reads as TGTGCCAGCAGCTTGGCTAGCGGGAACACAGATACGCAGTATTTT. Amino acid sequence: CASSLASGNTDTQYF. Looking up the rest from reference TRBV7-9 and TRBJ2-3 gives the full variable domain: DTGVSQNPRHKITKRGQNVTFRCDPISEHNRLYWYRQTLGQGPEFLTYFQNEAQLEKSRLLSDRFSAERPKGSFSTLEIQRTEQGDSAMYLCASSLASGNTDTQYFGPGTRLTVL.

This clonotype was recorded a few times. Written as DNA, the CDR3 is TGTGCCATCAGTGAGTCTCGGCGGGGGTCCACAGATACGCAGTATTTT. This translates into CAISESRRGSTDTQYF. The chain recombines TRBV10-3 with TRBJ2-3; 7 bases fit TRBD2. CDR1 is ENHRY, CDR2 SYGVKD, per germline. The CDR3 totals 16 residues. The junction had 5 bases not matched to a gene; V was cut back by 0 bases and J by 2 bases.

This chain connects TRBV5-6 to TRBJ2-3; the D is unclear. V dropped 4 bases and J dropped 6 bases, with 9 bases sitting between them. The CDR3 consists of 12 residues. Germline assignment: CDR1 SGHDT and CDR2 YYEEEE. Written as DNA, the CDR3 is TGTGCCAGCAGCCCTAAAGACGATACGCAGTATTTT. Translated: CASSPKDDTQYF.

The chain is built from TRBV10-1 and TRBJ2-1; no clear D gene. Trimming removed 0 bases from V and 9 bases from J, with 9 bases in between. CDR3 size: 13 residues. Germline V gene data show CDR1 as WNHNN and CDR2 as SYGVQD (reference sequence). The CDR3 DNA reads as TGCGCCAGCAGTGAGTCCGGTGGCGGTGAGCAGTTCTTC. This gives the protein CASSESGGGEQFF.

A few counts support this clonotype. The rearrangement links TRBV7-3 to TRBJ2-1; TRBD2 matches 8 bases. Trimming cost V 8 bases and J 6 bases; bases outside gene matches: 6. The CDR3 spans 13 residues. The germline gives CDR1 SGHTA, CDR2 FQGTGA. Written as DNA, the CDR3 is TGTGCCAGCCGGGAGGGGACGGGCAATGAGCAGTTCTTC. Its protein product is CASREGTGNEQFF. Complete variable domain (other parts from reference TRBV7-3 and TRBJ2-1): GAGVSQTPSNKVTEKGKYVELRCDPISGHTALYWYRQSLGQGPEFLIYFQGTGAADDSGLPNDRFFAVRPEGSVSTLKIQRTERGDSAVYLCASREGTGNEQFFGPGTRLTVL.

In this sample, this clonotype turned up a few times. The chain recombines TRBV11-1 with TRBJ1-1, with 7 bases fitting TRBD1. Per the germline V gene, CDR1 is SGHAT and CDR2 is FQDESV (reference sequence). The V and J ends lost 5 bases and 8 bases, in that order; junction bases with no gene match: 11. The CDR3 length is 14 residues. In DNA, the CDR3 is TGTGCCAGCAGCGCCAGGGGGACTGCCGGGGAAGCTTTCTTT. This codes for CASSARGTAGEAFF.

This clonotype appeared many times. The CDR3: CASSLDRNYGYTF. CDR3 DNA sequence: TGTGCCAGCAGTTTAGACCGGAACTATGGCTACACCTTC. This sequence joins TRBV12-3 or TRBV12-4 and TRBJ1-2; no clear D. This CDR3 has 13 amino acids. Trimming left V 1 base short and J 2 bases short, with 5 bases between.

There are a few counts of this clonotype. The V and J genes are TRBV6-2 or TRBV6-3 and TRBJ2-3; D not resolved. With 8 bases removed from V and 3 bases from J, the gap between germline ends came to 9 bases. The CDR3 is made up of 12 amino acids. Germline assignment: CDR1 MNHEY and CDR2 SVGEGT. The CDR3, as DNA: TGTGCCAGCCCCCAGGAAACAGATACGCAGTATTTT. It translates to CASPQETDTQYF.

This clonotype was counted a few times. CDR3 residues: CASSFYGTGGSYNEQFF. In nucleotides, the CDR3 is TGCGCCAGCAGCTTCTACGGGACAGGGGGCTCCTACAATGAGCAGTTCTTC. This chain connects TRBV5-1 to TRBJ2-1, with 11 bases that match TRBD1. CDR3 length: 17 residues. V was pared by 2 bases and J by 0 bases, with 4 bases of the junction left unmatched. Germline CDR1 SGHRS, CDR2 YFSETQ.

This clonotype was seen ten or more times. V and J are TRBV20-1 and TRBJ2-5, with 8 nucleotides matching TRBD2. This CDR3 contains 14 residues. V lost 6 bases to trimming and J lost 4 bases; unmatched junction nucleotides: 10. Germline V gene sequence: CDR1 DFQATT, CDR2 SNEGSKA (reference sequence). The CDR3 DNA reads as TGCAGTGCCCCCCCCGCTAGCGGGTTAGAGACCCAGTACTTC. It encodes CSAPPASGLETQYF.

The chain employs TRBV7-3 and TRBJ2-1, with D perhaps matching TRBD2 (5 bases). The CDR3 has 13 amino acids. Germline V gene data show CDR1 as SGHTA and CDR2 as FQGTGA. V shed 8 bases and J shed 5 bases, with 13 bases lying between them. CDR3 sequence reads: CASGNGLHNEQFF. Here the CDR3 DNA reads TGTGCCAGCGGCAATGGACTCCACAATGAGCAGTTCTTC.

This clonotype was observed a few times. V gene TRBV7-8 combines with J gene TRBJ2-2, with D tentatively TRBD2 (7 bases). The V gene's germline CDR1 is SGHVS and CDR2 FQNEAQ. This CDR3 is 16 amino acids long. Between the trimmed V and J ends, which lost 5 bases and 6 bases, there was a span of 19 bases. The CDR3 DNA reads as TGTGCCAGCAGCATTACTACAGAGGGGGGGGCCGGGGAGCTGTTTTTT. Translated, it gives CASSITTEGGAGELFF.

The sample holds a few counts of this clonotype. The gene calls are TRBV6-5 and TRBJ1-1; 10 positions agree with TRBD1. Germline CDR1 MNHEY, CDR2 SVGAGI. After removal of 2 bases from V and 6 bases from J, the junction contained 9 bases not matched to a gene. The CDR3 covers 16 residues. The CDR3 region has the DNA TGTGCCAGCAGTTACCCTAAAGGACAGGGGGTCGCTGAAGCTTTCTTT. This codes for CASSYPKGQGVAEAFF.

The chain recombines TRBV12-3 or TRBV12-4 with TRBJ2-7; 8 bases line up with TRBD2. V was clipped by 5 bases and J by 7 bases; unmatched bases: 16. The CDR3 runs to 16 residues. The CDR3 DNA sequence: TGTGCCAGCAGTCCCCTCACTAGCGGCCCCCTGAGGGAGCAGTACTTC. Translated: CASSPLTSGPLREQYF.

Only a few counts were recorded for this clonotype. This chain connects TRBV7-9 to TRBJ2-3; D possibly corresponds to TRBD2 (5 bases). With 1 base removed from V and 3 bases from J, the gap between germline ends came to 14 bases. Germline V lookup: CDR1 SEHNR, CDR2 FQNEAQ (reference sequence). CDR3 length equals 16 residues. The CDR3 DNA reads TGTGCCAGCAGCTTAGAGAAAGGACTTAAAACAGATACGCAGTATTTT. Translated: CASSLEKGLKTDTQYF.

The genes are TRBV19 and TRBJ1-2, with D tentatively TRBD1 (5 bases). This CDR3 contains 12 residues. Germline V gives CDR1 LNHDA, CDR2 SQIVND (reference sequence). The ends were cut back, 4 bases at V and 7 bases at J, with 10 bases in the middle. The CDR3 is CASSTPGGGYTF. CDR3 in DNA: TGTGCCAGTAGTACCCCGGGGGGTGGCTACACCTTC.

This clonotype was recorded at least ten times. The chain carries TRBV29-1 and TRBJ2-4; D not resolved. V was clipped by 1 base and J by 5 bases, with 6 bases between them. Germline CDR1 reads SQVTM; CDR2 reads ANQGSEA. The CDR3 is 12 residues long. CDR3 loop: CSVEVGENIQYF. The CDR3 region has the DNA TGCAGCGTTGAAGTAGGCGAAAACATTCAGTACTTC. Full variable domain (rest looked up from reference TRBV29-1 and TRBJ2-4): SAVISQKPSRDICQRGTSLTIQCQVDSQVTMMFWYRQQPGQSLTLIATANQGSEATYESGFVIDKFPISRPNLTFSTLTVSNMSPEDSSIYLCSVEVGENIQYFGAGTRLSVL.

This clonotype has a handful of counts. CDR3: CASSQDTGRNYGYTF. The CDR3 region has the DNA TGCGCCAGCAGCCAAGATACCGGCAGAAACTATGGCTACACCTTC. This chain joins TRBV4-1 and TRBJ1-2; unclear D gene. Germline V lookup: CDR1 MGHRA, CDR2 YSYEKL. There are 15 residues in the CDR3. V dropped 0 bases and J dropped 2 bases, with 10 bases sitting between them.

The chain joins TRBV12-3 or TRBV12-4 to TRBJ2-1; TRBD2 might be the D (5 bases). This CDR3 region has 15 residues. Trimming removed 3 bases from V and 0 bases from J, with 9 bases in between. The DNA of the CDR3 is TGTGCCAGCAGTTTTGGGAGCGCCTCCTACAATGAGCAGTTCTTC. Translated: CASSFGSASYNEQFF.

CDR3 sequence (DNA): TGCGCCAGCAGCTGGGAAGCGGGAGGGCCTGTCAATGAGCAGTTCTTC. It translates to CASSWEAGGPVNEQFF. The rearrangement joins TRBV5-1 to TRBJ2-1; 10 bases fit TRBD2. V lost 3 bases and J lost 6; bases outside the gene matches: 9. From germline, CDR1 is SGHRS and CDR2 YFSETQ. This CDR3 has 16 residues.

This clonotype has just a few counts. This chain connects TRBV6-1 to TRBJ2-4; 7 nucleotides line up with TRBD1. Germline V gene data show CDR1 as MNHNS and CDR2 as SASEGT. V was clipped by 6 bases and J by 3 bases; unmatched bases: 5. This CDR3 comprises 14 residues. The CDR3 loop is CASSPRDSKNIQYF. The CDR3 coding sequence is TGTGCCAGCAGCCCACGGGACAGCAAAAACATTCAGTACTTC.

This chain uses TRBV4-1 with TRBJ2-4; the D call may be TRBD1 or TRBD2 (6 bases each). The ends were cut back, 4 bases at V and 8 bases at J, with 12 bases in the middle. Looked up from germline, CDR1 is MGHRA and CDR2 is YSYEKL. The CDR3 consists of 13 residues. The CDR3 protein is CASSPPRGDIQYF. CDR3 nucleotides: TGCGCCAGCAGCCCCCCAAGGGGGGACATTCAGTACTTC.

The chain has TRBV12-3 or TRBV12-4 and TRBJ2-1; D may be TRBD2 (6 bases). The V end lost 6 bases, the J end lost 5 bases, and 17 bases lay between the germline ends. CDR3 size: 15 residues. The CDR3 DNA reads as TGTGCCAGCAGAATAACCGGTGGGGGGAACAATGAGCAGTTCTTC. This gives the protein CASRITGGGNNEQFF.

This chain's CDR3 is CASSSGGGDWGETQYF. CDR3 in DNA: TGTGCCAGCAGTTCCGGGGGAGGCGATTGGGGAGAGACCCAGTACTTC. The chain employs TRBV25-1 and TRBJ2-5; maybe TRBD2 (6 bases). Between the trimmed V and J ends, which lost 5 bases and 4 bases, there was a span of 20 bases. CDR3 length: 16 residues. The germline CDR1 and CDR2 sequences are MGHDK and SYGVNS.

This clonotype was seen only a few times. CDR3 sequence (DNA): TGTGCCAGTAGTGGTCGGGATAGGCGCGGGGAGCTGTTTTTT. As protein: CASSGRDRRGELFF. The genes are TRBV19 and TRBJ2-2, with a weak D call TRBD2 (5 bases). Per germline, CDR1 LNHDA and CDR2 SQIVND (reference sequence). CDR3 size: 14 residues. Between the trimmed V and J ends, which lost 5 bases and 7 bases, there was a span of 14 bases. Full variable domain (outside the CDR3, taken from reference TRBV19 and TRBJ2-2): DGGITQSPKYLFRKEGQNVTLSCEQNLNHDAMYWYRQDPGQGLRLIYYSQIVNDFQKGDIAEGYSVSREKKESFPLTVTSAQKNPTAFYLCASSGRDRRGELFFGEGSRLTVL.

This clonotype was counted only a few times. V usage is TRBV5-1 and J usage is TRBJ2-1; D is perhaps TRBD2 (5 bases). There are 15 residues in the CDR3. V dropped 2 bases and J dropped 8 bases, with 17 bases sitting between them. Germline loops: CDR1 SGHRS, CDR2 YFSETQ. CDR3 DNA: TGCGCCAGCAGCTTAGTGGGAGCGTATGGCGATGAGCAGTTCTTC. It translates to CASSLVGAYGDEQFF.

The count of this clonotype is one. Just one base apart from a much larger clone, this may be a read error. The chain employs TRBV12-3 or TRBV12-4 and TRBJ2-1; 10 nucleotides match TRBD2. V was pared by 5 bases and J by 5 bases, with 6 bases of the junction left unmatched. The CDR3 runs 15 residues. The CDR3 spells CASSERTSGNNEQFF. The CDR3 DNA follows: TGTGCCAGCAGTGAACGGACTAGCGGTAACAATGAGCAGTTCTTC.

This clonotype was observed a handful of times. The rearrangement joins TRBV7-3 to TRBJ2-3; TRBD2 aligns across 9 bases. J gave up 4 bases and V 1 base, and 12 bases lay outside the gene matches. This CDR3 has 18 amino acids. The germline CDR1 and CDR2 sequences are SGHTA and FQGTGA. The CDR3 coding sequence is TGTGCCAGCAGCTTAAGAGGTGGCGGACTAGCGAGATCAGATACGCAGTATTTT. Amino acid sequence: CASSLRGGGLARSDTQYF.

The V call is TRBV5-1, the J call TRBJ2-5; 9 bases fit TRBD2. The CDR3 extends over 16 amino acids. Trimming removed 4 bases from V and 5 bases from J; junction bases left unmatched: 12. Germline CDR1 reads SGHRS; CDR2 reads YFSETQ. In nucleotides, the CDR3 is TGCGCCAGCAGCCAAAAGACTAGCGGATGGGAGGAGACCCAGTACTTC. Its translation is CASSQKTSGWEETQYF.

The genes are TRBV7-2 and TRBJ2-3; TRBD2 matches at 7 bases. The ends lost 4 bases at V and 4 bases at J; junction bases unmatched: 11. CDR3 length: 16 amino acids. Germline V gene data show CDR1 as SGHTA and CDR2 as FQGNSA. This CDR3 reads CASSSSGTASPDTQYF. The CDR3 bases are TGTGCCAGCAGCTCAAGCGGGACCGCTTCGCCAGATACGCAGTATTTT.

The chain employs TRBV6-1 and TRBJ2-1; 7 nucleotides match TRBD2. Germline CDR1 and CDR2: MNHNS and SASEGT. The CDR3 runs 15 residues. The trim removed 4 bases at V and 5 bases at J, leaving 8 bases unmatched. This chain's CDR3 is CASSGSGTYDNEQFF. The CDR3, as DNA: TGTGCCAGCAGTGGGAGCGGGACCTACGACAATGAGCAGTTCTTC.